This section outlines one T cell receptor beta chain sequence together with its context. Its antigen is not identified. The CDR3 has 15 amino acids. Trimming removed 3 bases from V and 3 bases from J; junction bases left unmatched: 3. CDR1 is SGHVS, CDR2 FQNEAQ, per germline. Repertoires were generated with immunoSEQ multiplex PCR, while TCRdb's copy carries only in-frame clones and drops some. This table holds 850,000 to 1,200,000 clones, about 75% found once. The sample is drawn from a study of shared clonotypes between healthy human individuals. Overall study: Donors, aged 18 to 49, were a couple of women and three men. Whole-study findings and limits: Relative to memory subsets, naive subsets generally showed larger estimated richness. For naive CD4 cells, roughly 4.6% of clonotypes were shared across a handful of donors.

The study separated CD4+ cells into CD45RA+ naive and CD45RA-negative memory subsets. Sequenced material: memory CD4+ T cells sorted from blood. Described subset: CD45RA-negative fraction. The receptor's source is a man aged 18 to 29 in good health. The V gene is TRBV7-8, the J gene TRBJ2-5; the match to TRBD2 covers 11 bases. The CDR3 is CASSFSGGAKETQYF. The CDR3 DNA reads TGTGCCAGCAGCTTTAGCGGGGGGGCAAAAGAGACCCAGTACTTC.